This is a list of T cell receptor beta chains from one sample in a study of T cells in Graves' hyperthyroidism and ophthalmopathy. TCRdb re-called the multiplex PCR reads through MiXCR, storing one row per CDR3 protein. The sample gives roughly 300,000 distinct CDR3 sequences, 18% of which show up once; under 55% is in the top ten. The source material was blood. The receptors come from a woman aged 45 to 65 with Graves' hyperthyroidism. Both conserved end residues are part of each CDR3. A D gene is named only where the DNA matches it firmly. Expanded clones get a size class; other rows say once, few or many, or leave the size out.

CDR3aa,CDR3nt,abundance,len,j_gene,v_gene,d_gene
CASTRNRGGSPLHF,TGTGCCAGTACCCGAAACAGGGGCGGCTCACCCCTCCACTTT,-,14,TRBJ1-6,TRBV19,TRBD1
CASSYDRGSYEQYF,TGTGCCAGCAGTTACGACAGGGGGTCCTACGAGCAGTACTTC,few,14,TRBJ2-7,TRBV6-6,TRBD1
CSVAAGAGDTEAFF,TGCAGCGTTGCCGCGGGGGCTGGGGACACTGAAGCTTTCTTT,-,14,TRBJ1-1,TRBV29-1,-
CASSLQWNTEAFF,TGTGCCAGCAGCCTCCAGTGGAACACTGAAGCTTTCTTT,-,13,TRBJ1-1,TRBV11-3,-
CASSSRAGGDQETQYF,TGTGCCAGCAGCTCAAGAGCAGGGGGTGACCAAGAGACCCAGTACTTC,-,16,TRBJ2-5,TRBV7-9,TRBD1
CSVGGGSHTGNTIYF,TGCAGCGTTGGAGGGGGCAGTCATACTGGAAACACCATATATTTT,few,15,TRBJ1-3,TRBV29-1,TRBD1
CASSPGTGFEEKLFF,TGTGCCAGCAGTCCCGGGACAGGGTTTGAGGAAAAACTGTTTTTT,many,15,TRBJ1-4,TRBV28,TRBD1
CASSGEGLGQPQHF,TGTGCCAGCAGTGGCGAAGGGTTAGGGCAGCCCCAGCATTTT,few,14,TRBJ1-5,TRBV2,-
CATQREQAKYEQYF,TGTGCCACCCAGAGGGAGCAGGCCAAGTACGAGCAGTACTTC,many,14,TRBJ2-7,TRBV28,-
CASSRPQDMNTEAFF,TGTGCCAGTAGTCGACCCCAGGACATGAACACTGAAGCTTTCTTT,once,15,TRBJ1-1,TRBV19,-
CASSESWVEQFF,TGCGCCAGCAGTGAGTCCTGGGTTGAGCAGTTCTTC,-,12,TRBJ2-1,TRBV10-2,-
CASSPEGKTYEQYF,TGTGCCAGCTCACCAGAAGGGAAGACCTACGAGCAGTACTTC,many,14,TRBJ2-7,TRBV18,-
CASSGGAPPSGANVLTF,TGTGCCAGCAGTGGGGGCGCGCCTCCGTCTGGGGCCAACGTCCTGACTTTC,few,17,TRBJ2-6,TRBV28,-
CASTLGASEKETQYF,TGTGCCAGCACCCTTGGGGCTAGCGAGAAAGAGACCCAGTACTTC,many,15,TRBJ2-5,TRBV11-2,-
CASSLAGGPVDTQYF,TGCGCCAGCAGTTTAGCGGGGGGGCCGGTAGATACGCAGTATTTT,few,15,TRBJ2-3,TRBV5-1,TRBD2
CASSLADRNNSPLHF,TGTGCCAGCAGTTTAGCAGATAGAAATAATTCACCCCTCCACTTT,few,15,TRBJ1-6,TRBV12-3/TRBV12-4,-
CASLDRGREGTQYF,TGTGCCAGTCTGGACAGGGGGCGCGAAGGTACGCAGTATTTT,many,14,TRBJ2-3,TRBV19,TRBD1
CASSLTGTGNTGELFF,TGCGCCAGCAGCCTAACCGGGACAGGGAACACCGGGGAGCTGTTTTTT,-,16,TRBJ2-2,TRBV5-1,TRBD1
CSARGGGVTYNEQFF,TGCAGTGCTAGAGGGGGCGGCGTCACCTACAATGAGCAGTTCTTC,many,15,TRBJ2-1,TRBV20-1,-
CSQNRDSQETQYF,TGCAGTCAAAACCGGGACAGCCAAGAGACCCAGTACTTC,-,13,TRBJ2-5,TRBV20-1,TRBD1
CASGYSGTANTGELFF,TGTGCTAGTGGTTACTCCGGGACAGCGAACACCGGGGAGCTGTTTTTT,-,16,TRBJ2-2,TRBV12-5,TRBD1
CASSQEGPVVTYNEQFF,TGCGCCAGCAGCCAAGAGGGTCCGGTCGTGACCTACAATGAGCAGTTCTTC,-,17,TRBJ2-1,TRBV4-1,-
CASVGQLNTGELFF,TGTGCCAGTGTCGGGCAGCTCAACACCGGGGAGCTGTTTTTT,few,14,TRBJ2-2,TRBV12-3/TRBV12-4,-
CASSFAGTPNEQFF,TGCGCCAGCAGCTTCGCCGGGACCCCCAATGAGCAGTTCTTC,-,14,TRBJ2-1,TRBV10-2,-
CASSPGQGRSEAFF,TGCGCCAGCAGCCCAGGACAGGGCCGATCTGAAGCTTTCTTT,-,14,TRBJ1-1,TRBV5-1,TRBD1
CASRLSRGANYGYTF,TGTGCCAGCAGACTGTCCAGGGGAGCCAACTATGGCTACACCTTC,many,15,TRBJ1-2,TRBV2,-
CASSRIGTSGYNEQFF,TGTGCCAGCAGCCGCATAGGGACTAGCGGCTACAATGAGCAGTTCTTC,many,16,TRBJ2-1,TRBV11-2,TRBD2
CASSWDRSSYNEQFF,TGTGCCAGCAGTTGGGACAGGAGCTCCTACAATGAGCAGTTCTTC,few,15,TRBJ2-1,TRBV27,TRBD1
CASSLAMDGNTEAFF,TGTGCCAGCAGCCTAGCCATGGACGGGAACACTGAAGCTTTCTTT,many,15,TRBJ1-1,TRBV6-1,-
CASSLSATGELFF,TGTGCCAGCAGTTTGTCGGCTACCGGGGAGCTGTTTTTT,many,13,TRBJ2-2,TRBV27,-
CASSAIIAGPSGNEQFF,TGCGCCAGCAGCGCTATTATAGCGGGGCCGTCTGGAAATGAGCAGTTCTTC,many,17,TRBJ2-1,TRBV5-1,TRBD2
CASSDASGGPGNIQYF,TGTGCCAGCAGTGACGCATCAGGAGGCCCTGGTAACATTCAGTACTTC,many,16,TRBJ2-4,TRBV6-1,-
CASSQLAGVVNEQFF,TGCGCCAGCAGCCAGCTAGCGGGAGTAGTAAATGAGCAGTTCTTC,few,15,TRBJ2-1,TRBV4-1,TRBD2
CASNSDRNTEAFF,TGTGCCAGCAACTCAGACAGGAACACTGAAGCTTTCTTT,many,13,TRBJ1-1,TRBV6-1,-
CASRPPGQGDRDNEQFF,TGTGCCAGCAGACCTCCGGGACAGGGAGACCGTGACAATGAGCAGTTCTTC,-,17,TRBJ2-1,TRBV27,TRBD1
CASSLGLALADTQYF,TGCGCCAGCAGCTTGGGTCTAGCCTTGGCAGATACGCAGTATTTT,many,15,TRBJ2-3,TRBV5-1,-